Following are 19 T cell receptor beta chains from one sample sequenced in a study of blood T cell repertoires in COVID-19 (dated by TCRdb to about 2020). Library preparation used the immunoSEQ multiplex PCR assay. TCRdb re-hosts the immuneACCESS table, in-frame sequences only. Its copies lack some clones; in the studies checked, an unresolved V gene accounts for under half of them, and the cause for the rest is not known. The sample table contains over 150,000 clones; only one count was recorded for roughly 83% of them. The ten largest clonotypes hold 5.5% to 8% of the sample. Sequences were obtained from peripheral blood. These receptors were taken from a woman aged 40 to 55 with COVID-19, enrolled during active disease.

This chain joins TRBV27 and TRBJ2-1, with a tentative D call TRBD2 (6 bases). Trimming took 2 bases from V and 4 from J, leaving 18 bases between them. Germline V gives CDR1 MNHEY, CDR2 SMNVEV (reference sequence). The CDR3 is 17 amino acids. The CDR3 DNA is TGTGCCAGCAGTTTAAGTATGCGGGGCAGGAGGTACAATGAGCAGTTCTTC. Amino acids: CASSLSMRGRRYNEQFF.

The chain recombines TRBV25-1 with TRBJ1-5; 7 bases are shared with TRBD1. J was trimmed by 8 bases and V by 4 bases; bases with no gene match: 17. This CDR3 has 17 residues. The V gene's germline CDR1 is MGHDK and CDR2 SYGVNS. This chain's CDR3 is CASSGGVNRGSLKPQHF. The CDR3 DNA is TGTGCCAGCAGTGGGGGAGTTAACAGGGGCTCTTTAAAGCCCCAGCATTTT.

The chain combines TRBV29-1 with TRBJ2-1, with D possibly TRBD2 on 6 matching bases. V was shortened by 5 bases and J by 4 bases, with 15 bases between the two germline ends. The CDR3 totals 14 residues. Germline V gene sequence: CDR1 SQVTM, CDR2 ANQGSEA. CDR3 nucleotides: TGCAGCGTTCTCAGGACTAAGGCTTACAATGAGCAGTTCTTC. It specifies CSVLRTKAYNEQFF.

The chain links TRBV20-1 to TRBJ2-1; no clear D. The CDR3 covers 10 residues. CDR1 is DFQATT and CDR2 is SNEGSKA in the germline V gene (reference sequence). V lost 5 bases to trimming and J lost 8 bases, with 7 bases between them. CDR3 amino acids: CSASIDEQFF. The CDR3 region has the DNA TGCAGTGCTTCCATAGATGAGCAGTTCTTC.

This clone was found a few times. The rearrangement links TRBV5-8 to TRBJ2-1, with D unresolved. CDR3 length: 15 residues. From germline, CDR1 is SGHTS and CDR2 YDEGEE. The V and J ends lost 4 bases and 8 bases respectively, with 19 bases between them. The CDR3 here is CASSRASYLWDEQFF. CDR3 sequence (DNA): TGTGCCAGCAGCCGTGCTAGTTATTTATGGGATGAGCAGTTCTTC. The entire variable domain, with the rest obtained from reference TRBV5-8 and TRBJ2-1, is as follows: EAGVTQSPTHLIKTRGQQATLRCSPISGHTSVYWYQQALGLGLQFLLWYDEGEERNRGNFPPRFSGRQFPNYSSELNVNALELEDSALYLCASSRASYLWDEQFFGPGTRLTVL.

This clone was observed a few times. The chain's CDR3 is CASSLTTGFSPQHF. The DNA for the CDR3 is TGTGCCAGCAGTTTAACGACAGGGTTTTCGCCCCAGCATTTT. The chain links TRBV28 to TRBJ1-5, with TRBD1 matching 7 bases. The CDR3 contains 14 residues. V lost 2 bases, J lost 9 bases, and 7 bases stayed unmatched. Germline CDR1 MDHEN, CDR2 SYDVKM. Combining the CDR3 with reference TRBV28 and TRBJ1-5 gives the whole variable domain DVKVTQSSRYLVKRTGEKVFLECVQDMDHENMFWYRQDPGLGLRLIYFSYDVKMKEKGDIPEGYSVSREKKERFSLILESASTNQTSMYLCASSLTTGFSPQHFGDGTRLSIL.

The V gene is TRBV7-2, the J gene TRBJ1-2, with 7 bases fitting TRBD1. The CDR3 spans 13 residues. From germline, CDR1 is SGHTA and CDR2 FQGNSA. J gave up 5 bases and V 5 bases, and 5 bases lay outside the gene matches. CDR3 coding DNA: TGTGCCAGCAGCCCACAGGGGTTGTATGGCTACACCTTC. Translation: CASSPQGLYGYTF.

V and J are TRBV14 and TRBJ2-5; tentative D call: TRBD1 (6 bases). Germline V gives CDR1 SGHDN, CDR2 FVKESK. The V end was cut by 1 base, the J end by 5 bases, with 23 bases between. CDR3 length: 18 residues. The CDR3, as DNA: TGTGCCAGCAGCCAAGTTTGGGCAGACAGGCGTCGCAGGGAGACCCAGTACTTC. Translated: CASSQVWADRRRRETQYF.

This clone has only one observation. The chain is built from TRBV7-9 and TRBJ1-1; TRBD1 is a possible D gene (5 bases). Germline CDR1 and CDR2: SEHNR and FQNEAQ (reference sequence). There are 13 residues in the CDR3. With 3 bases removed from V and 5 bases from J, the gap between germline ends came to 10 bases. For the CDR3, the DNA is TGTGCCAGCAGCTTCGACAGTACGACTGAAGCTTTCTTT. Encoded protein: CASSFDSTTEAFF. Filled out from reference TRBV7-9 and TRBJ1-1, the complete variable domain reads DTGVSQNPRHKITKRGQNVTFRCDPISEHNRLYWYRQTLGQGPEFLTYFQNEAQLEKSRLLSDRFSAERPKGSFSTLEIQRTEQGDSAMYLCASSFDSTTEAFFGQGTRLTVV.

This clone was found once. CDR3 loop: CASSLNVDTVTEAFF. The CDR3 nucleotides are TGCGCCAGCAGCTTGAATGTGGACACAGTGACTGAAGCTTTCTTT. The rearrangement joins TRBV5-1 to TRBJ1-1, with D maybe TRBD1 (5 bases). Germline V gives CDR1 SGHRS, CDR2 YFSETQ. This CDR3 spans 15 amino acids. V was pared by 1 base and J by 5 bases, with 15 bases between.

This chain links TRBV10-3 with TRBJ1-1, with D possibly being TRBD1 (5 bases). The CDR3 loop spans 13 amino acids. V lost 7 bases to trimming and J lost 1 base, with 10 bases between them. CDR1 is ENHRY and CDR2 is SYGVKD in the germline V gene. The CDR3 spells CAIKSTGNTEAFF. The CDR3 bases are TGTGCCATCAAAAGCACAGGGAACACTGAAGCTTTCTTT.

This clone was recorded only once. CDR3 amino acids: CATSGRASGGYGYTF. DNA for the CDR3: TGTGCCACCAGCGGCCGGGCTTCGGGGGGATATGGCTACACCTTC. The chain joins TRBV15 to TRBJ1-2; maybe TRBD1 (5 bases). Germline CDR1 reads LNHNV; CDR2 reads YYDKDF (reference sequence). This CDR3 is 15 amino acids long. The V and J ends lost 5 bases and 5 bases respectively, with 18 bases between them.

As to this clone: Germline is not matched at one junction end, which may reflect a read error. This chain joins TRBV7-7 and TRBJ2-5; TRBD2 matches at 10 bases. Germline V gene lookup returns CDR1 SSHAT and CDR2 FNYEAQ (reference sequence). The CDR3 totals 16 residues. In nucleotides, the CDR3 is TGTGCTAGCAGCTTCTTTCTAGCGGGAGTTCAAGAGACCCAGTACTTC. Translated, it gives CASSFFLAGVQETQYF. Complete variable domain (other parts from reference TRBV7-7 and TRBJ2-5): GAGVSQSPRYKVTKRGQDVTLRCDPISSHATLYWYQQALGQGPEFLTYFNYEAQPDKSGLPSDRFSAERPEGSISTLTIQRTEQRDSAMYRCASSFFLAGVQETQYFGPGTRLLVL.

The rearrangement uses TRBV10-1 and TRBJ2-3; D uncertain. The CDR3 length is 17 residues. Per germline, CDR1 WNHNN and CDR2 SYGVQD (reference sequence). Trimming cost V 1 base and J 1 base, with 15 bases left between them. CDR3 residues: CASSELVGGEGTDTQYF. CDR3 nucleotides: TGCGCCAGCAGTGAGTTAGTAGGTGGAGAGGGCACAGATACGCAGTATTTT.

The chain's CDR3 is CASRPSGTGVEKLFF. The DNA for the CDR3 is TGTGCCAGCAGACCATCCGGGACAGGGGTTGAAAAACTGTTTTTT. The rearrangement uses TRBV2 and TRBJ1-4; the match to TRBD1 covers 10 bases. The CDR3 loop spans 15 amino acids. Germline values: CDR1 SNHLY, CDR2 FYNNEI. V was clipped by 6 bases and J by 7 bases; unmatched bases: 8.

The chain couples TRBV10-2 to TRBJ1-1; TRBD1 aligns across 11 bases. V lost 5 bases, J lost 10 bases, and 6 bases stayed unmatched. The germline gives CDR1 WSHSY, CDR2 SAAADI. The length of the CDR3 is 13 residues. In nucleotides, the CDR3 is TGCGCCAGCAGTTCGGACAGGGGGCGTAGAGCTTTCTTT. It codes for CASSSDRGRRAFF.

Comments on this clone: With a much larger clone just one base away, this may be a read error. The same CDR3 can be traced to other DNA sequences in this sample. V and J are TRBV5-1 and TRBJ2-2; 8 positions match TRBD2. Germline V gene data show CDR1 as SGHRS and CDR2 as YFSETQ. CDR3 length: 17 amino acids. V was clipped by 4 bases and J by 2 bases; unmatched bases: 10. The chain's CDR3 is CASSNKVGGVNTGELFF. The CDR3 bases are TGCGCCAGCAGCAACAAGGTCGGGGGGGTCAACACCGGGGAGCTGTTTTTT.

The genes are TRBV2 and TRBJ1-5, with unresolved D. The CDR3 has 15 residues. Germline loops: CDR1 SNHLY, CDR2 FYNNEI. Trimming took off 6 bases at V and 1 base at J, with 13 bases between the two ends. The CDR3 spells CASREVITSNQPQHF. As DNA, the CDR3 is TGTGCCAGCAGGGAGGTCATAACCAGCAATCAGCCCCAGCATTTT.

CDR3 nucleotide sequence: TGTGCCAGTAGTAGACTAGCGGGGATAAAAGATACGCAGTATTTT. It yields the protein CASSRLAGIKDTQYF. The rearrangement joins TRBV19 to TRBJ2-3; 11 bases align to TRBD2. The CDR3 extends over 15 amino acids. CDR1 is LNHDA, CDR2 SQIVND, per germline (reference sequence). V was clipped by 4 bases and J by 5 bases; unmatched bases: 5.